The present T cell receptor (beta chain) was sequenced within a study of blood T cell repertoires in COVID-19. Overall study: From the United States, Italy and Spain came samples of acute and convalescent COVID-19.

Germline V gene sequence: CDR1 LNHDA, CDR2 SQIVND (reference sequence). The CDR3 contains 15 residues. The V segment lost 7 bases and the J segment 4 bases; nucleotides outside the gene matches: 11. Methods used by the authors: Estimation of nucleated cell counts was performed using reference gene primer amplification. Clones were read by immunoSEQ multiplex PCR, and TCRdb kept only the in-frame ones, dropping some. V and J calls and clone size follow that table, whereas D and trimming were derived from the DNA. The top ten clones hold approximately 3.9% of a sample with 95,000 to 150,000 clones, 90% of them seen once.

The clonotype was recovered from an older woman with COVID-19, enrolled during active disease. The sample comprised peripheral blood. The rearrangement joins TRBV19 to TRBJ2-5; 8 bases agree with TRBD2. The CDR3 DNA reads TGTGCCAGTACACAGACTAGCGCGTTAGGAGAGACCCAGTACTTC. This encodes CASTQTSALGETQYF.